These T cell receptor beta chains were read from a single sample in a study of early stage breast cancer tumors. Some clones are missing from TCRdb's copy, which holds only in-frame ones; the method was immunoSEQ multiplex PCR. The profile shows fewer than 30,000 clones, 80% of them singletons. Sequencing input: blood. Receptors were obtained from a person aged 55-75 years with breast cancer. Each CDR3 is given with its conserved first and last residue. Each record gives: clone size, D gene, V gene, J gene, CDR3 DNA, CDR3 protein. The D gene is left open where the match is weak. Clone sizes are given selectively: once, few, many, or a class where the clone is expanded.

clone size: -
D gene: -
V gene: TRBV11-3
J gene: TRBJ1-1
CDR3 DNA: TGTGCCAGCAGCTCCGCGGCGAGTGAAGCTTTCTTT
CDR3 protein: CASSSAASEAFF

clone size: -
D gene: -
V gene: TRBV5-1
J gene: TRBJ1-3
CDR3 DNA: TGCGCCAGCAGCTTGGACAGGGTTCCGCAGAACACCATATATTTT
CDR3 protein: CASSLDRVPQNTIYF

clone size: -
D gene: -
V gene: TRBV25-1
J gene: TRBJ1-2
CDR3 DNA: TGTGCCAGCAGTGACGGCGGGTGGGATGGCTACACCTTC
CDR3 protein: CASSDGGWDGYTF

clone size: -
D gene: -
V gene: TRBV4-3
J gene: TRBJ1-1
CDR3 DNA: TGCGCCAGCAGCCGGGCCAACACTGAAGCTTTCTTT
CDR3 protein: CASSRANTEAFF

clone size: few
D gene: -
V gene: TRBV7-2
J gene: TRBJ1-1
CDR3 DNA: TGTGCCAGCAGCTTAGAGGCAGGGAACACTGAAGCTTTCTTT
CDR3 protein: CASSLEAGNTEAFF

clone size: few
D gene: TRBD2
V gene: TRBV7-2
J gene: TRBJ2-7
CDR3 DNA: TGTGCCAGCAGCCCCGCGGGAGGGCCCTACGAGCAGTACTTC
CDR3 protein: CASSPAGGPYEQYF

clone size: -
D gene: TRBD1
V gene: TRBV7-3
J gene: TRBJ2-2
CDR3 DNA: TGTGCCAGCAGCTTACCAGGGGGCACGGGGACCGGGGAGCTGTTTTTT
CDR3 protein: CASSLPGGTGTGELFF

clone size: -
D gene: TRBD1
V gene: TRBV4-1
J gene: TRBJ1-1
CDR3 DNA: TGCGCCAGCAGCCAGTCACAGGGGATGAACACTGAAGCTTTCTTT
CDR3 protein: CASSQSQGMNTEAFF

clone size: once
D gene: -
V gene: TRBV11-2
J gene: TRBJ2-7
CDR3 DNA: TGTGCCAGCAGCTTAGCAGGGGCAAGATACGAGCAGTACTTC
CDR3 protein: CASSLAGARYEQYF

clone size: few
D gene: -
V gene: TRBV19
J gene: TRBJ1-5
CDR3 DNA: TGTGCCAGTAGTATGGAAGGGGTCGGGCTCTATCCCCAGCATTTT
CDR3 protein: CASSMEGVGLYPQHF

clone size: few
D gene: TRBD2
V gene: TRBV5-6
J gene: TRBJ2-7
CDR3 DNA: TGTGCCAGCACCTTACTAGCGGGAGTCCACGAGCAGTACTTC
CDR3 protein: CASTLLAGVHEQYF

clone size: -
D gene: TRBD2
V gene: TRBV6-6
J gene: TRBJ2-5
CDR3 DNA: TGTGCCAGCAGGAAACTAGCGGAACAAGAGACCCAGTACTTC
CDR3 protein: CASRKLAEQETQYF

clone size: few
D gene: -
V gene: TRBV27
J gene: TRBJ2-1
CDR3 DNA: TGTGCCAGCTCCCCAGTCGGGGTTGGATTTGAGCAGTTCTTC
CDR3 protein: CASSPVGVGFEQFF

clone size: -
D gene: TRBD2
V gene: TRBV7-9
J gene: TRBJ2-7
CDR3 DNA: TGTGCCAGCAGAGGACTAGCGGGGGGCATTTTCTACGAGCAGTACTTC
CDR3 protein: CASRGLAGGIFYEQYF